These 17 T cell receptor beta chains were all obtained from the same sample, sequenced in a study of T cells in women clearing cervical HPV infection. The repertoire was sequenced with immunoSEQ multiplex PCR; TCRdb's copy has only in-frame clones and lacks some. The sample features roughly 42,000 clones, with approximately 4.8% in its top ten. The sequenced sample consisted of blood buffy coat. These receptors originate from a woman aged 18 to 75 with a cervical HPV16 infection that either progressed to CIN3+ or cleared (not recorded which).

As regards this clone: The read gets to within 3 residues of the CDR3 end, and the germline J gene fills in the rest. V usage is TRBV18 and J usage is TRBJ2-3; D is tentatively TRBD1 or TRBD2 (7 bases each). The germline V gene encodes CDR1 KGHSH and CDR2 LQKENI. Deletions cut 3 bases from V and 0 bases from J, with 16 bases between. The length of the CDR3 is 17 residues. CDR3 amino acids: CASSPSGRGRSTDTQYF. CDR3 DNA, as far as it was read: TGTGCCAGCTCACCTTCGGGGAGGGGGCGAAGCACAGATACG.

To note about this clone: The read comes to an end 3 residues before the CDR3 does, leaving the germline J gene to fill in the end. This chain links TRBV12-3 or TRBV12-4 with TRBJ2-2; TRBD1 matches at 9 bases. The CDR3 spans 16 residues. Trimming at V came to 6 bases and at J to 7 bases, leaving 12 bases not matched to a gene. Partial CDR3 DNA: TGTGCCAGCAGCGATCCGGGACAGGGTCATATCGGGGAG. Translating it yields CASSDPGQGHIGE. The full CDR3 protein reads CASSDPGQGHIGELFF.

Comments on this clone: Read data end 3 residues before the CDR3 end; the end is taken from the germline J gene. This rearrangement joins TRBV19 to TRBJ2-5; D perhaps matches TRBD2 (6 bases). There are 14 residues in the CDR3. Trimming removed 4 bases from V and 1 base from J, with 10 bases in between. Looked up from germline, CDR1 is LNHDA and CDR2 is SQIVND (reference sequence). The covered CDR3 bases are TGTGCCAGTAGTAGCCTCGGGGGCCAAGAGACC. Translated: CASSSLGGQET. The complete CDR3 protein is CASSSLGGQETQYF.

Notes on this clone: Read coverage stops 3 residues before the CDR3 terminus; the germline J gene supplies the remainder. This rearrangement joins TRBV18 to TRBJ1-4, with TRBD1 matching 7 bases. This CDR3 contains 15 residues. Trimming took 3 bases from V and 6 from J; bases not matched to a gene: 7. The germline V gene encodes CDR1 KGHSH and CDR2 LQKENI. Incomplete CDR3 DNA: TGTGCCAGCTCACCTCCCGGAGGGGGCGATGAAAAA. It translates to CASSPPGGGDEK. The full CDR3 protein reads CASSPPGGGDEKLFF.

As concerns this clone: The read ends 3 residues before the CDR3 terminus; that terminus is restored from the germline J gene. The chain employs TRBV20-1 and TRBJ2-3; 9 bases line up with TRBD2. CDR3 size: 15 residues. CDR1 is DFQATT, CDR2 SNEGSKA, per germline (reference sequence). V was clipped by 6 bases and J by 5 bases; unmatched bases: 12. The covered CDR3 bases are TGCAGTGCCCTAGCGACTAGCGGCGTGGGAGATACG. Its protein is CSALATSGVGDT. The entire CDR3 reads CSALATSGVGDTQYF.

A note on this clone: The read ends 3 residues before the CDR3 terminus; that terminus is restored from the germline J gene. The rearrangement uses TRBV5-1 and TRBJ2-7; perhaps TRBD1 as D (6 bases). Trimming removed 2 bases from V and 0 bases from J, with 15 bases in between. Germline CDR1 is SGHRS and CDR2 is YFSETQ. The CDR3 is made up of 16 amino acids. CDR3 bases read: TGCGCCAGCAGCTTCGGAGACAGGAGTCTCTCCTACGAG. It specifies CASSFGDRSLSYE. Given in full, the CDR3 is CASSFGDRSLSYEQYF.

Concerning this clone: Read data end 3 residues before the CDR3 end; the end is taken from the germline J gene. This chain links TRBV7-9 with TRBJ2-1, with TRBD2 identical over 12 bases. The trim removed 6 bases at V and 6 bases at J, leaving 6 bases unmatched. This CDR3 comprises 15 residues. CDR1 and CDR2 (germline): SEHNR, FQNEAQ (reference sequence). The DNA read from the CDR3 is TGTGCCAGCAGACAGACTAGCGGGGGTCCCAATGAG. This translates into CASRQTSGGPNE. The CDR3 as a whole reads CASRQTSGGPNEQFF.

As regards this clone: The read ends 3 residues shy of where the CDR3 ends; the end is completed using the germline J gene. The chain recombines TRBV30 with TRBJ2-3, with D perhaps TRBD1 (6 bases). This CDR3 comprises 13 residues. Trimming took off 4 bases at V and 2 bases at J, with 10 bases between the two ends. Germline loops: CDR1 GTSNPN, CDR2 SVGIG (reference sequence). This CDR3 is CAWKRDTTDTQYF. Partial CDR3 DNA: TGTGCCTGGAAAAGGGACACCACAGATACG.

On this clone: The read finishes 3 residues shy of the CDR3 end, and the germline J gene is used to complete it. The chain employs TRBV20-1 and TRBJ2-3, with 12 positions matching TRBD2. V shed 1 base, J shed 8 bases, and the junction held 13 bases outside the gene matches. The germline V gene encodes CDR1 DFQATT and CDR2 SNEGSKA (reference sequence). This CDR3 comprises 17 residues. CDR3 region: CSARAGASGGALGTQYF. CDR3 DNA (partial): TGCAGTGCTAGAGCTGGGGCTAGCGGGGGGGCCTTGGGTACG.

Turning to this clone: The read finishes 3 residues shy of the CDR3 end, and the germline J gene is used to complete it. The chain carries TRBV7-6 and TRBJ1-2; a possible D gene is TRBD1 (5 bases). V lost 5 bases to trimming and J lost 0 bases, with 10 bases between them. The V gene's germline CDR1 is SGHVS and CDR2 FNYEAQ. There are 14 residues in the CDR3. The CDR3 bases that were read are TGTGCCAGCAGCCCAGGGCAGACTAACTATGGC. Translated: CASSPGQTNYG. The full-length CDR3 reads as CASSPGQTNYGYTF.

The chain's CDR3 is CASNPGTGGLAPLYTF. The CDR3 bases that were read are TGTGCCAGCAACCCCGGGACAGGGGGCCTGGCGCCTCTC. The chain recombines TRBV12-3 or TRBV12-4 with TRBJ1-2, with TRBD1 matching over 12 bases. Coverage ceases 3 residues before the CDR3 finishes, and the germline J gene fills in the end. The CDR3 is made up of 16 amino acids.

On this clone: Coverage ceases 3 residues before the CDR3 finishes, and the germline J gene fills in the end. This chain links TRBV7-9 with TRBJ2-5, with D perhaps TRBD2 (6 bases). The CDR3 is 14 residues long. Per the germline V gene, CDR1 is SEHNR and CDR2 is FQNEAQ (reference sequence). V lost 7 bases, J lost 5 bases, and 17 bases lay in between. Here the CDR3 reads CASTSSRGSETQYF. The CDR3 DNA, read in part, is TGTGCCAGCACTTCAAGCCGGGGGAGCGAGACC.

Points on this clone: Germline is not matched at one junction end, which may reflect a read error. The CDR3 is cut off 3 residues early in the read; its end comes from the germline J gene. This chain connects TRBV6-1 to TRBJ1-2; D might be TRBD1 (5 bases). Germline CDR1 MNHNS, CDR2 SASEGT. The CDR3 covers 15 residues. The CDR3 bases that were read are TGTGTCAGCAGTGAAGCGCTTGACAGTAGTAGAGAG. Its protein product is CVSSEALDSSRE. The whole CDR3 reads CVSSEALDSSREYTF.

About this clone itself: The read halts 3 residues ahead of the CDR3 end, with the missing end drawn from the germline J gene. The rearrangement joins TRBV5-6 to TRBJ2-1, with 7 bases aligning to TRBD2. The length of the CDR3 is 13 residues. Germline CDR1 SGHDT, CDR2 YYEEEE. With V trimmed by 7 bases and J by 6 bases, 7 bases remained unmatched. CDR3 protein: CASRPLAVNEQFF. The covered CDR3 bases are TGTGCCAGCCGTCCGCTAGCGGTCAATGAG.

A note on this clone: The CDR3 end falls 3 residues outside the read, so it is completed with the germline J gene. The genes are TRBV29-1 and TRBJ2-1; 7 positions agree with TRBD1. The V gene's germline CDR1 is SQVTM and CDR2 ANQGSEA. V shed 4 bases, J shed 3 bases, and the junction held 3 bases outside the gene matches. This CDR3 spans 13 amino acids. Here the CDR3 reads CSVGGTDYNEQFF. Partial CDR3 DNA: TGCAGCGTTGGTGGGACAGACTACAATGAG.

About this clone: The read finishes 3 residues shy of the CDR3 end, and the germline J gene is used to complete it. The chain employs TRBV7-3 and TRBJ2-2; D not resolved. Between the trimmed V and J ends, which lost 0 bases and 7 bases, there was a span of 15 bases. The CDR3 loop spans 16 amino acids. Germline CDR1 is SGHTA and CDR2 is FQGTGA. CDR3 amino acids: CASSLTVPGYGGELFF. The sequenced CDR3 bases are TGTGCCAGCAGCTTAACGGTCCCCGGGTACGGCGGGGAG.

CDR3 region: CASSGGGSTDTQYF. The DNA read from the CDR3 is TGCGCCAGCAGCGGGGGGGGGAGCACAGATACG. The chain joins TRBV10-2 to TRBJ2-3, with TRBD2 matching 8 bases. The read comes to an end 3 residues before the CDR3 does, leaving the germline J gene to fill in the end. After removal of 6 bases from V and 0 bases from J, the junction contained 2 bases not matched to a gene. CDR1 and CDR2 (germline): WSHSY, SAAADI. The CDR3 runs to 14 residues.